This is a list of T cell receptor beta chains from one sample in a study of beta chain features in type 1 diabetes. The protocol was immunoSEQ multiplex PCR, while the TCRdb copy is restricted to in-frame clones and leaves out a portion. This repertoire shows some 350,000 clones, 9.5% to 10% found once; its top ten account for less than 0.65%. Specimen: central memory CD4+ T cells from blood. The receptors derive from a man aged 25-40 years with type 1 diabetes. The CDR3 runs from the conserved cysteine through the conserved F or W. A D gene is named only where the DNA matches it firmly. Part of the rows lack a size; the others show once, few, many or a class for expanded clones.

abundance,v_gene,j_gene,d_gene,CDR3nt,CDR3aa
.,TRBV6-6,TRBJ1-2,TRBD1,TGTGCCAGCAGGCAGCCGGGACAGGGTCTTCGAGGCTACACCTTC,CASRQPGQGLRGYTF
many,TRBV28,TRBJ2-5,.,TGTGCCAGCAGTTTGAACACCCAAGAGACCCAGTACTTC,CASSLNTQETQYF
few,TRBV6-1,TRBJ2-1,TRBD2,TGTGCCAGCAGTCAAAGTCCTAGCGGGAGAAATGAGCAGTTCTTC,CASSQSPSGRNEQFF
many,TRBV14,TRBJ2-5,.,TGTGCCAGCAGCCAAGATCGCGCGAGGGAGACCCAGTACTTC,CASSQDRARETQYF
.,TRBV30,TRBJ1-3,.,TGTGCCTGGAGTGTACGTTTGGCGATCAACACCATATATTTT,CAWSVRLAINTIYF
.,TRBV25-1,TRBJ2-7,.,TGTGCCAGCAGTGAATTTGGGGCAGGGGAGTACGAGCAGTACTTC,CASSEFGAGEYEQYF
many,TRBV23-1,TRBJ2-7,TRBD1,TGCGCCAGCAGTCAACCGGACAGGGGAAAGGTCTACGAGCAGTACTTC,CASSQPDRGKVYEQYF
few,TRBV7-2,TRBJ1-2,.,TGTGCCAGCAGCTTCCGCAGGGAACATGGCTACACCTTC,CASSFRREHGYTF
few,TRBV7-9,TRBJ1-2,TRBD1,TGTGCCAGCAGCTTTATAGGACAGGACCGCTATGGCTACACCTTC,CASSFIGQDRYGYTF
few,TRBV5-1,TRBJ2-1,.,TGCGCCAGCAGCTTGGTCTCCAATGAGCAGTTCTTC,CASSLVSNEQFF
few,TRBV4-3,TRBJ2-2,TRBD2,TGCGCCAGCAGCCAAGAACATGGCCTCGGCGGGAGGACGAACACCGGGGAGCTGTTTTTT,CASSQEHGLGGRTNTGELFF
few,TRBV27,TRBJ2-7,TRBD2,TGTGCCAGCAGTCCCTGGGGGGGGTTTTCCTACGAGCAGTACTTC,CASSPWGGFSYEQYF
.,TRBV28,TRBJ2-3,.,TGTGCCAGCAGCGGCGGAGGTAGCGCAGATACGCAGTATTTT,CASSGGGSADTQYF
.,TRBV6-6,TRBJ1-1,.,TGTGCCAGCAGTTTCTTACAGGAGACTGAAGCTTTCTTT,CASSFLQETEAFF
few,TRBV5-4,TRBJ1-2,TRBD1,TGCGCCAGCAGCCAAAACAGGGGGAACTATGGCTACACCTTC,CASSQNRGNYGYTF